A single sample gave rise to the 8 T cell receptor beta chains below, sequenced in a study of identical twins. In TCRdb, the 5' RACE reads were re-called with MiXCR into one record per CDR3 protein. The sample lists 450,000 or so distinct CDR3 sequences; about 13% were seen once. These data were also reused for a study on yellow fever vaccine responses in identical twins.

The sequencing input was CD4+ T cells sorted from blood. The receptor source for this set is a woman in her late teens or twenties in good health.

This clonotype was counted only a few times. This chain links TRBV30 with TRBJ1-6; D ambiguous. V was cut by 5 bases and J by 8 bases, with 10 bases left in between. Germline CDR1 and CDR2: GTSNPN and SVGIG (reference sequence). The CDR3 has 12 residues. CDR3 residues: CAWDNGDSPLHF. In nucleotides, the CDR3 is TGTGCCTGGGATAATGGGGATTCACCCCTCCACTTT.

In its sample, this clonotype was seen a few times. V and J are TRBV4-2 and TRBJ2-1; 12 bases align to TRBD2. The CDR3 totals 19 residues. J lost 0 bases, V lost 4 bases, and 10 bases had no gene match. Germline V gene sequence: CDR1 LGHNA, CDR2 YNFKEQ. The CDR3 nucleotides read TGTGCCAGCAGCCGGGGACTAGCGGGCACTCTAAGCTCCTACAATGAGCAGTTCTTC. Its protein is CASSRGLAGTLSSYNEQFF.

V is TRBV28 and J is TRBJ2-1; 7 positions match TRBD1. The V gene end was trimmed by 6 bases and the J gene end by 7 bases; junction bases not matched to a gene: 15. CDR1 MDHEN and CDR2 SYDVKM come from the germline V gene. The CDR3 covers 16 residues. CDR3 region: CASSLRGGQAENEQFF. As DNA, the CDR3 is TGTGCCAGCAGCTTGAGAGGGGGCCAGGCGGAAAATGAGCAGTTCTTC.

The gene calls are TRBV4-2 and TRBJ2-3; D remains unclear. Germline V gene data show CDR1 as LGHNA and CDR2 as YNFKEQ. With 0 bases removed from V and 5 bases from J, the gap between germline ends came to 12 bases. CDR3 length equals 15 residues. For the CDR3, the DNA is TGTGCCAGCAGCCAAGAGGGCCAACGAGGAGATACGCAGTATTTT. Its translation is CASSQEGQRGDTQYF.

The chain recombines TRBV11-1 with TRBJ2-1, with 7 bases that match TRBD2. Germline CDR1 reads SGHAT; CDR2 reads FQDESV (reference sequence). CDR3 length equals 19 residues. Losses at the gene ends were 5 bases for V and 3 bases for J; bases not matched to a gene: 19. CDR3 in amino acids: CASSPSSGSGGLNYNEQFF. The CDR3 DNA sequence: TGTGCCAGCAGCCCCTCCTCCGGGTCGGGGGGTCTTAACTACAATGAGCAGTTCTTC.

The J gene is TRBJ2-1, the V gene TRBV5-1; D gene unclear. The V and J ends lost 1 base and 9 bases respectively, with 23 bases between them. The CDR3 contains 17 residues. CDR1 and CDR2 (germline): SGHRS, YFSETQ. The CDR3 here is CASSLRLSVAWGTEQFF. The CDR3 bases are TGCGCCAGCAGCTTGAGATTGAGTGTGGCATGGGGTACTGAGCAGTTCTTC. Drawing the rest from reference TRBV5-1 and TRBJ2-1, the complete variable domain is KAGVTQTPRYLIKTRGQQVTLSCSPISGHRSVSWYQQTPGQGLQFLFEYFSETQRNKGNFPGRFSGRQFSNSRSEMNVSTLELGDSALYLCASSLRLSVAWGTEQFFGPGTRLTVL.

The chain couples TRBV11-2 to TRBJ2-5, with unresolved D. Germline loops: CDR1 SGHAT, CDR2 FQNNGV. This CDR3 is built from 13 residues. V dropped 5 bases and J dropped 0 bases, with 7 bases sitting between them. In nucleotides, the CDR3 is TGTGCCAGCAGCCTTGTTCACCAAGAGACCCAGTACTTC. The encoded protein is CASSLVHQETQYF. Complete variable domain (other parts from reference TRBV11-2 and TRBJ2-5): EAGVAQSPRYKIIEKRQSVAFWCNPISGHATLYWYQQILGQGPKLLIQFQNNGVVDDSQLPKDRFSAERLKGVDSTLKIQPAKLEDSAVYLCASSLVHQETQYFGPGTRLLVL.

This clonotype came up many times. This chain connects TRBV6-2 or TRBV6-3 to TRBJ2-7; D unclear. V was trimmed by 7 bases and J by 2 bases, leaving 15 bases between them. CDR3 length equals 14 residues. Germline values: CDR1 MNHEY, CDR2 SVGEGT. The CDR3: CASIPTAGTYEQYF. The CDR3 DNA reads TGTGCCAGCATCCCTACCGCTGGGACCTACGAGCAGTACTTC.